This T cell receptor (beta chain) is from a study of T cell clusters in autoimmune cytopenias. Study overall: A median of 51,575 TRB reads per sample yielded a median approximately 2,300 distinct clonotypes. Study conclusions and caveats: The cluster-lack signature was not seen for secondary cytopenia versus chronic lymphocytic leukemia. Primary autoimmune cytopenia patients appeared to lack physiological T cell clusters present in healthy donors. Exclusive TRB clusters were almost three-fold more numerous in healthy donors than in active autoimmune hepatitis.

TRB amplification used 250 ng of peripheral blood genomic DNA. One tube held mixed TRB-A and TRB-B primer pools for touch-down PCR. Reanalyzing the multiplex PCR reads, TCRdb keeps one entry per CDR3 protein, without DNA. The table lists around 8,200 distinct CDR3 sequences. From germline, CDR1 is SEHNR and CDR2 FQNEAQ (reference sequence). The CDR3 runs to 15 residues. As to this clonotype: Its antigen is still unknown.

The sequence came from a human donor with an autoimmune cytopenia or autoimmune hepatitis (not recorded which). J is TRBJ2-1 and V is TRBV7-9; TCRdb's assignment of TRBD1 cannot be checked, as there is no DNA. Sequencing was done on a sample of peripheral blood. The chain's CDR3 is CASSLGGQGTYEQYF.